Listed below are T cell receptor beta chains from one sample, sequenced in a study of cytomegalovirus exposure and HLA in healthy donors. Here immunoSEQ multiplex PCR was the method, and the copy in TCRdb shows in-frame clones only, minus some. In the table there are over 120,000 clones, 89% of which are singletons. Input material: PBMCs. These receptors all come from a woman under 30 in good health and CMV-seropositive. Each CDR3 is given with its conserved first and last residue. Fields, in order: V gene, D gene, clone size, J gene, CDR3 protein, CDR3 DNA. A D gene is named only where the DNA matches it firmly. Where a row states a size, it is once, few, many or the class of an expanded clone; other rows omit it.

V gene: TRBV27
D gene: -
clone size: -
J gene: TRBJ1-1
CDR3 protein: CASSTGTLEPEAFF
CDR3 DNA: TGTGCCAGCAGCACAGGGACCCTTGAGCCTGAAGCTTTCTTT

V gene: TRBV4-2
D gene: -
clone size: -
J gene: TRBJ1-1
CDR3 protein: CASSQDRGTNTEAFF
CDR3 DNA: TGTGCCAGCAGCCAAGACAGGGGAACGAACACTGAAGCTTTCTTT

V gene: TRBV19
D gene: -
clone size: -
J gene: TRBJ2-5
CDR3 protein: CATNPRPGETQYF
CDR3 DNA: TGTGCCACAAACCCGAGGCCCGGGGAGACCCAGTACTTC

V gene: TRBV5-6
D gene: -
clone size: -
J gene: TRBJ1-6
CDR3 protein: CASSPEGRFNSPLHF
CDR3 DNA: TGTGCCAGCAGCCCGGAGGGCAGGTTCAATTCACCCCTCCACTTT

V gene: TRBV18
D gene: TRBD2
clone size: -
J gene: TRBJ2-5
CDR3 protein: CASSQRGKETQYF
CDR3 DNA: TGTGCCAGCTCACAGCGGGGGAAAGAGACCCAGTACTTC

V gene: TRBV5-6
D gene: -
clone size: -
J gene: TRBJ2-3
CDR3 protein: CASSLLDTQYF
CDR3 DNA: TGTGCCAGCAGCTTACTAGACACGCAGTATTTT

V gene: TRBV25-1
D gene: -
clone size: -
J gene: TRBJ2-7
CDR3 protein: CASSEKGLVYEQYF
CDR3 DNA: TGTGCCAGCAGTGAAAAGGGGCTAGTCTACGAGCAGTACTTC

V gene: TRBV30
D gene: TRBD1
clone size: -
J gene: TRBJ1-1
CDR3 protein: CAWSEGAGYTEAFF
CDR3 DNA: TGTGCCTGGAGCGAGGGGGCGGGGTACACTGAAGCTTTCTTT

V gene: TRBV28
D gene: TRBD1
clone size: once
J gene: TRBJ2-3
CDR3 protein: CASSFRQGVTDTQYF
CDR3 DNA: TGTGCCAGCAGTTTCAGGCAGGGGGTAACAGATACGCAGTATTTT

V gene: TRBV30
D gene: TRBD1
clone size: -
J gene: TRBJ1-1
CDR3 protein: CAWIRQGVLSEAFF
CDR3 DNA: TGTGCCTGGATCCGACAGGGGGTGCTCTCTGAAGCTTTCTTT

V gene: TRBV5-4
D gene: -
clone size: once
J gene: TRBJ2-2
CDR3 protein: CASSFPGTGELFF
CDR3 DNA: TGTGCCAGCAGCTTTCCAGGGACCGGGGAGCTGTTTTTT

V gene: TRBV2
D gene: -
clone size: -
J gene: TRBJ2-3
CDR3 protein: CASSELRGGADTQYF
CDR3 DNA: TGTGCCAGCAGTGAGCTAAGGGGGGGTGCGGATACGCAGTATTTT

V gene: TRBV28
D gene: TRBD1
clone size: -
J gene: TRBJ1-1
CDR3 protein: CASSWVERTGNRGAFF
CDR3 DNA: TGTGCCAGCAGCTGGGTCGAACGGACAGGGAATAGGGGGGCTTTCTTT

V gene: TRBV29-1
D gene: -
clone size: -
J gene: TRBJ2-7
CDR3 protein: CSVEQGLVPEQYF
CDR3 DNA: TGCAGCGTTGAACAGGGTTTAGTACCCGAGCAGTACTTC

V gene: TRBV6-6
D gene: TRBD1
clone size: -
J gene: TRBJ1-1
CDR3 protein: CASSYERGLTGTEAFF
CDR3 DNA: TGTGCCAGCAGTTACGAAAGGGGGCTGACGGGGACTGAAGCTTTCTTT

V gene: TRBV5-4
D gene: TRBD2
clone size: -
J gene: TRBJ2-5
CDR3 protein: CASSSKTGGDQETQYF
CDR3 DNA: TGTGCCAGCAGCTCCAAAACGGGGGGGGATCAAGAGACCCAGTACTTC

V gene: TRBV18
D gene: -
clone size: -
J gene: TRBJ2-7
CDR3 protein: CASSPGIPEQYF
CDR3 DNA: TGTGCCAGCTCACCGGGCATACCCGAGCAGTACTTC

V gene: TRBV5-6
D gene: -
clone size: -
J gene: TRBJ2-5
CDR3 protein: CASSLRSRARQETQYF
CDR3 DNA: TGTGCCAGCAGCTTGAGGTCGAGGGCCCGCCAAGAGACCCAGTACTTC

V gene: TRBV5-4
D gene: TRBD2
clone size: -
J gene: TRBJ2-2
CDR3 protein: CASSIKSASGGRGTGELFF
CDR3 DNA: TGTGCCAGCAGCATTAAGTCTGCTAGCGGGGGCCGGGGCACCGGGGAGCTGTTTTTT

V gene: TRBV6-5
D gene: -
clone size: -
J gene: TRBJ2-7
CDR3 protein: CASSLLGAAYEQYF
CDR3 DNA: TGTGCCAGCAGTTTACTAGGAGCAGCCTACGAGCAGTACTTC

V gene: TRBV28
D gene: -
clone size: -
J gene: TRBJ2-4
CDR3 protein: CASSLEAVAKNIQYF
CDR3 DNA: TGTGCCAGCAGTTTAGAGGCAGTAGCCAAAAACATTCAGTACTTC

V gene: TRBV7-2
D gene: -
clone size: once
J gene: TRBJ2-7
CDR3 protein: CASSPKGLSYEGQYF
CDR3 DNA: TGTGCCAGCAGCCCAAAGGGCCTTTCCTACGAGGGGCAGTACTTC

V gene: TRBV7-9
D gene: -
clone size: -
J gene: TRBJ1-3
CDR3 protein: CASSLYSPGNTIYF
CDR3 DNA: TGTGCCAGCAGCTTATACAGCCCAGGAAACACCATATATTTT

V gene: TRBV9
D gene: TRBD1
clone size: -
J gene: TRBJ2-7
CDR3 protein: CASSVGSTGVEQYF
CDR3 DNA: TGTGCCAGCAGCGTAGGGTCGACAGGGGTCGAGCAGTACTTC

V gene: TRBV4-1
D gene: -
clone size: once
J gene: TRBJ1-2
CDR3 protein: CASSQETGPYTF
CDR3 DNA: TGCGCCAGCAGCCAAGAAACAGGGCCGTACACCTTC

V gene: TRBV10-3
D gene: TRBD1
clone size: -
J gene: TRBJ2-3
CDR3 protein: CAIHPGQGTDTQYF
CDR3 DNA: TGTGCCATCCATCCGGGACAGGGCACAGATACGCAGTATTTT

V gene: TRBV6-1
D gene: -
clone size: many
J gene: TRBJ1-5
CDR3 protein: CASSEVPGGLTQPQHF
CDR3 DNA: TGTGCCAGCAGTGAAGTTCCGGGGGGTTTAACGCAGCCCCAGCATTTT

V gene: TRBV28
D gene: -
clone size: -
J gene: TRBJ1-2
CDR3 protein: CASSLNSGYGYTF
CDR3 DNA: TGTGCCAGCAGTTTAAATTCGGGCTATGGCTACACCTTC

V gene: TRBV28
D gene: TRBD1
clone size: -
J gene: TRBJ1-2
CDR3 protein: CASSPSPGQGLYGYTF
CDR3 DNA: TGTGCCAGCAGCCCTTCTCCGGGACAGGGATTGTATGGCTACACCTTC

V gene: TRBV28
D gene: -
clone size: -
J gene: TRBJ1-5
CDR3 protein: CASSSDLREVSPDQPQHF
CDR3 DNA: TGTGCCAGCAGTTCAGACCTCAGGGAAGTCAGCCCCGATCAGCCCCAGCATTTT

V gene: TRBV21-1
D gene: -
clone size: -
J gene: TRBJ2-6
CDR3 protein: CASSKSGHLSSGANVLTF
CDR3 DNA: TGTGCCAGCAGCAAATCGGGACACTTAAGCTCTGGGGCCAACGTCCTGACTTTC

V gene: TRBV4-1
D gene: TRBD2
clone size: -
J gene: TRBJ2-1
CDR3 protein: CASSQDWASGGNNEQFF
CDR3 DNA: TGCGCCAGCAGCCAAGATTGGGCTAGCGGGGGGAACAATGAGCAGTTCTTC

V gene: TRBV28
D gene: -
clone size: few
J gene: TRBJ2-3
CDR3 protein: CASSFESTDTQYF
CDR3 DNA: TGTGCCAGCAGTTTCGAGAGCACAGATACGCAGTATTTT

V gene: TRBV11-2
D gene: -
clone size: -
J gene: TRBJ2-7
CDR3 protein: CASSPVWGVWHEQYF
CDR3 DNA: TGTGCCAGCAGCCCAGTATGGGGGGTTTGGCACGAGCAGTACTTC

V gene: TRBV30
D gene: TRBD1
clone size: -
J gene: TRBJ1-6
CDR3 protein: CAWSLPGTGRSPLHF
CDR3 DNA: TGTGCCTGGAGCCTCCCAGGGACAGGCCGCTCACCCCTCCACTTT

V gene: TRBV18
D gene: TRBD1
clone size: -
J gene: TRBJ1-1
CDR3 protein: CASSADRAEAFF
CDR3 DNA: TGTGCCAGCTCAGCAGACAGGGCTGAAGCTTTCTTT

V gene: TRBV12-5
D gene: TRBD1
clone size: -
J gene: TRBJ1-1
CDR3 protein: CASGFFPGQGPNTEAFF
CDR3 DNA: TGTGCTAGTGGTTTTTTCCCGGGACAGGGACCAAACACTGAAGCTTTCTTT

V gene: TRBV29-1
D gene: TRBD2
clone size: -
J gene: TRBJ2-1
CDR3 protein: CSVEGTSGGQVNEQFF
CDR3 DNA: TGCAGCGTTGAAGGGACTAGCGGGGGTCAGGTCAATGAGCAGTTCTTC